Shown below are 8 T cell receptor beta chains from a single sample sequenced in a study of OX40 agonist ivuxolimab in advanced cancers. Data came from immunoSEQ multiplex PCR; TCRdb stores just in-frame clones and leaves some out. The sample has about 45,000 clones, roughly 90% seen once. The sequences come from CD4+ or CD8+ T cells sorted from blood, collected in a trial of the OX40 agonist ivuxolimab. All receptors come from an adult with an advanced solid tumor such as melanoma, head and neck, liver or kidney cancer.

The J gene is TRBJ2-5, the V gene TRBV11-2; D tentatively reads TRBD1 or TRBD2 (7 bases each). Germline CDR1 is SGHAT and CDR2 is FQNNGV. The CDR3 contains 13 residues. V lost 2 bases and J lost 7, with 11 bases in between. The CDR3 DNA sequence: TGTGCCAGCAGCTTAACAGGGGAGGGGACCCAGTACTTC. Its protein is CASSLTGEGTQYF.

The chain combines TRBV2 with TRBJ1-2; D is unclear. Germline-derived CDR1 and CDR2 are SNHLY and FYNNEI. The CDR3 consists of 14 residues. The germline V and J ends were trimmed by 8 bases and 2 bases, with 15 bases remaining between them. The CDR3 bases are TGTGCCAGCTGTTGTGAACAGAGGAACTATGGCTACACCTTC. This gives the protein CASCCEQRNYGYTF. The variable domain in full, completed from reference TRBV2 and TRBJ1-2, reads EPEVTQTPSHQVTQMGQEVILRCVPISNHLYFYWYRQILGQKVEFLVSFYNNEISEKSEIFDDQFSVERPDGSNFTLKIRSTKLEDSAMYFCASCCEQRNYGYTFGSGTRLTVV.

The V call is TRBV4-1, the J call TRBJ1-3; D is uncertain. CDR3 length: 14 residues. Germline CDR1 and CDR2: MGHRA and YSYEKL. V was clipped by 2 bases and J by 6 bases, with 11 bases between them. As DNA, the CDR3 is TGCGCCAGCAGCCAATCTGTGGGAGCAAACACCATATATTTT. Translated, it gives CASSQSVGANTIYF.

This chain joins TRBV4-1 and TRBJ1-5, with a tentative D call TRBD1 (6 bases). The germline V and J ends were trimmed by 0 bases and 8 bases, with 20 bases remaining between them. Germline assignment: CDR1 MGHRA and CDR2 YSYEKL. The CDR3 sequence is 17 residues long. CDR3 amino acids: CASSQDGAGGGQEPQHF. The DNA of the CDR3 is TGCGCCAGCAGCCAAGATGGGGCGGGAGGGGGGCAGGAGCCCCAGCATTTT.

DNA for the CDR3: TGCGCCAGCAGCTTTTCCGACACTGCCTACGAGCAGTACTTC. Its translation is CASSFSDTAYEQYF. This chain links TRBV5-1 with TRBJ2-7; D is uncertain. The CDR3 contains 14 residues. The V end was cut by 2 bases, the J end by 2 bases, with 11 bases between. Per the germline V gene, CDR1 is SGHRS and CDR2 is YFSETQ.

This chain links TRBV7-6 with TRBJ2-1; D ambiguous. Germline V gene data show CDR1 as SGHVS and CDR2 as FNYEAQ. V gave up 1 base and J gave up 10 bases, with 5 bases separating them. CDR3 size: 11 residues. CDR3: CASSLGREQFF. The CDR3 DNA follows: TGTGCCAGCAGCTTAGGGCGGGAGCAGTTCTTC.

The count of this clone is one. The V and J genes are TRBV5-1 and TRBJ2-7; TRBD1 aligns across 9 bases. Germline V gives CDR1 SGHRS, CDR2 YFSETQ. The CDR3 sequence is 15 residues long. Trimming at V came to 1 base and at J to 5 bases, leaving 7 bases not matched to a gene. CDR3 sequence reads: CASSLMGQGGHEQYF. CDR3 DNA sequence: TGCGCCAGCAGCTTGATGGGACAGGGAGGCCACGAGCAGTACTTC.

This clone was found once. The gene calls are TRBV11-1 and TRBJ2-6; D unclear. This CDR3 has 14 residues. With 8 bases removed from V and 4 bases from J, the gap between germline ends came to 12 bases. Germline V lookup: CDR1 SGHAT, CDR2 FQDESV (reference sequence). The CDR3 coding sequence is TGTGCCAGCGAAATCCCCGCCGGGGCCAACGTCCTGACTTTC. Amino acids: CASEIPAGANVLTF.